The next 14 T cell receptor beta chains were all read from a single sample in a study of high-grade serous ovarian cancer treatment subgroups. The data were produced by immunoSEQ multiplex PCR, yet TCRdb's version contains in-frame clones alone and is incomplete. The profile shows about 1,900 clones, almost 85% of them singletons. Tumor tissue was taken before any definitive surgery or chemotherapy was given. The sample taken for sequencing was tumor tissue. The origin of the receptors is a human donor with high-grade serous ovarian cancer.

V is TRBV5-1 and J is TRBJ2-1; 8 nucleotides line up with TRBD2. The CDR3 loop spans 14 amino acids. Trimming took 2 bases from V and 4 from J; bases not matched to a gene: 2. In germline, CDR1 is SGHRS, CDR2 YFSETQ. CDR3 region: CASSLGGGYNEQFF. The CDR3 bases are TGCGCCAGCAGCTTAGGCGGGGGGTACAATGAGCAGTTCTTC.

The chain recombines TRBV5-6 with TRBJ2-5; 10 nucleotides match TRBD2. Trimming removed 2 bases from V and 5 bases from J; junction bases left unmatched: 6. The CDR3 contains 15 residues. In germline, CDR1 is SGHDT, CDR2 YYEEEE. The CDR3 nucleotides are TGTGCCAGCAGCTTAGAGCGGGGGGGCTTGGAGACCCAGTACTTC. Translating gives CASSLERGGLETQYF.

CDR3 amino acids: CAISEGEEGETQYF. The DNA of the CDR3 is TGTGCCATCAGTGAGGGGGAGGAGGGAGAGACCCAGTACTTC. The rearrangement links TRBV10-3 to TRBJ2-5; D perhaps matches TRBD2 (6 bases). CDR1 ENHRY and CDR2 SYGVKD come from the germline V gene. The V gene lost 2 bases and the J gene lost 4 bases, with 11 bases spanning the gap. The CDR3 is made up of 14 amino acids.

The chain joins TRBV28 to TRBJ2-7, with 9 bases lining up with TRBD1. This CDR3 contains 15 residues. CDR1 MDHEN and CDR2 SYDVKM come from the germline V gene. V shed 6 bases, J shed 4 bases, and the junction held 10 bases outside the gene matches. CDR3 DNA sequence: TGTGCCAGCAGCTTTCTCGGGACAGGGTTATACGAGCAGTACTTC. Translation: CASSFLGTGLYEQYF.

The chain recombines TRBV15 with TRBJ1-4; no reliable D call. V lost 0 bases and J lost 7, with 9 bases in between. The length of the CDR3 is 14 residues. The germline V gene has CDR1 LNHNV and CDR2 YYDKDF (reference sequence). This CDR3 reads CATSRDVGIEKLFF. The CDR3 nucleotides are TGTGCCACCAGCAGAGATGTCGGGATTGAAAAACTGTTTTTT.

The V call is TRBV27, the J call TRBJ2-7; D may match TRBD1 or TRBD2 (5 bases each). V gave up 6 bases and J gave up 6 bases, with 12 bases separating them. This CDR3 has 12 residues. Germline CDR1 MNHEY, CDR2 SMNVEV (reference sequence). CDR3 nucleotide sequence: TGTGCCAGCAGGGGGGAACGGCGCGAGCAGTACTTC. Protein sequence: CASRGERREQYF.

The V and J genes are TRBV27 and TRBJ1-1; tentatively, D is TRBD1 (6 bases). V lost 2 bases and J 2 bases, leaving 9 bases between the germline ends. The CDR3 covers 14 residues. Looked up from germline, CDR1 is MNHEY and CDR2 is SMNVEV (reference sequence). CDR3 protein: CASSLQGINTEAFF. The CDR3 bases are TGTGCCAGCAGTTTACAGGGGATAAACACTGAAGCTTTCTTT.

V is TRBV19 and J is TRBJ2-3; unclear D gene. The ends were cut back, 5 bases at V and 4 bases at J, with 10 bases in the middle. Germline values: CDR1 LNHDA, CDR2 SQIVND (reference sequence). This CDR3 has 13 amino acids. The CDR3 coding sequence is TGTGCCAGTAGTTCCCGGGCAGCAGATACGCAGTATTTT. Its protein product is CASSSRAADTQYF.

This chain connects TRBV5-1 to TRBJ2-1; 11 bases map to TRBD1. Trimming removed 7 bases from V and 6 bases from J; junction bases left unmatched: 6. Germline CDR1 SGHRS, CDR2 YFSETQ. The CDR3 length is 14 residues. The CDR3 DNA is TGCGCCAGCGGGGACAGGGGGGTTGGCAATGAGCAGTTCTTC. Residues: CASGDRGVGNEQFF. The full variable domain, with the rest looked up from reference TRBV5-1 and TRBJ2-1, is KAGVTQTPRYLIKTRGQQVTLSCSPISGHRSVSWYQQTPGQGLQFLFEYFSETQRNKGNFPGRFSGRQFSNSRSEMNVSTLELGDSALYLCASGDRGVGNEQFFGPGTRLTVL.

This chain connects TRBV25-1 to TRBJ2-3; D remains unclear. Germline V gene lookup returns CDR1 MGHDK and CDR2 SYGVNS. The CDR3 is 11 residues long. V lost 8 bases to trimming and J lost 6 bases, with 9 bases between them. The CDR3: CASSAGDTQYF. For the CDR3, the DNA is TGTGCCAGCTCCGCCGGGGATACGCAGTATTTT.

This chain joins TRBV11-2 and TRBJ2-7; possible D gene TRBD1, 6 bases. V shed 4 bases and J shed 0 bases, with 19 bases lying between them. Germline CDR1 is SGHAT and CDR2 is FQNNGV. The CDR3 length is 17 residues. Written as DNA, the CDR3 is TGTGCCAGCAGCTCCTCGAGGTTCCAGGGGAGCTCCTACGAGCAGTACTTC. Translating gives CASSSSRFQGSSYEQYF.

The genes are TRBV10-3 and TRBJ1-2; TRBD1 aligns across 8 bases. The germline gives CDR1 ENHRY, CDR2 SYGVKD. With V trimmed by 2 bases and J by 1 base, 0 bases remained unmatched. The CDR3 runs to 14 residues. Written as DNA, the CDR3 is TGTGCCATCAGTGAGGGACAGGGTAACTATGGCTACACCTTC. Encoded protein: CAISEGQGNYGYTF.

This chain joins TRBV2 and TRBJ2-5, with 8 bases lining up with TRBD1. CDR1 SNHLY and CDR2 FYNNEI come from the germline V gene. CDR3 length equals 15 residues. Germline trimming cut 8 bases from V and 2 bases from J; bases unmatched to any gene: 10. The CDR3 DNA follows: TGTGCCAGCGGTATCGGACAGGGTAAACAAGAGACCCAGTACTTC. Translated: CASGIGQGKQETQYF. The variable domain in full, with the rest retrieved from reference TRBV2 and TRBJ2-5, is EPEVTQTPSHQVTQMGQEVILRCVPISNHLYFYWYRQILGQKVEFLVSFYNNEISEKSEIFDDQFSVERPDGSNFTLKIRSTKLEDSAMYFCASGIGQGKQETQYFGPGTRLLVL.

The chain uses TRBV19 and TRBJ1-5; D is uncertain. The CDR3 is 14 amino acids. CDR1 is LNHDA, CDR2 SQIVND, per germline (reference sequence). Trimming left V 11 bases short and J 2 bases short, with 16 bases between. CDR3 in amino acids: CASGIGNGNQPQHF. CDR3 coding DNA: TGTGCCTCGGGGATAGGGAACGGCAATCAGCCCCAGCATTTT.